Listed here are 20 T cell receptor beta chains from one sample, sequenced in a study of OX40 agonist ivuxolimab in advanced cancers. Produced via immunoSEQ multiplex PCR; TCRdb's table is partial and in-frame only. Of 57,000 or so clones listed, approximately 90% are singletons. Sequencing was performed on CD4+ or CD8+ T cells sorted from blood, taken in a trial of the OX40 agonist ivuxolimab. The receptor set was obtained from an adult with an advanced solid tumor such as melanoma, head and neck, liver or kidney cancer.

The rearrangement joins TRBV25-1 to TRBJ2-7; TRBD1 might be the D (5 bases). Germline loops: CDR1 MGHDK, CDR2 SYGVNS. CDR3 size: 12 residues. V was trimmed by 3 bases and J by 3 bases, leaving 6 bases between them. In DNA form, the CDR3 reads TGTGCCAGCAGTGACAGGGACTACGAGCAGTACTTC. Translating gives CASSDRDYEQYF.

This chain connects TRBV5-1 to TRBJ1-3; 7 bases fit TRBD1. The CDR3 loop spans 16 amino acids. Trimming cost V 4 bases and J 3 bases; bases outside gene matches: 10. The V gene's germline CDR1 is SGHRS and CDR2 YFSETQ. The CDR3 region has the DNA TGCGCCAGCAGCCCGGGAGCAGGGGGTAGTGGAAACACCATATATTTT. It codes for CASSPGAGGSGNTIYF.

The V gene is TRBV7-3, the J gene TRBJ2-5, with 9 bases aligning to TRBD2. After removal of 5 bases from V and 2 bases from J, the junction contained 9 bases not matched to a gene. Looked up from germline, CDR1 is SGHTA and CDR2 is FQGTGA. This CDR3 has 16 amino acids. The chain's CDR3 is CASSLGRGGTQETQYF. The CDR3 nucleotides read TGTGCCAGCAGCCTAGGGCGGGGGGGCACACAAGAGACCCAGTACTTC.

This chain joins TRBV9 and TRBJ1-5; D remains ambiguous. Germline values: CDR1 SGDLS, CDR2 YYNGEE. Between the trimmed V and J ends, which lost 0 bases and 10 bases, there was a span of 14 bases. The CDR3 covers 14 residues. The CDR3 loop is CASSVGRGFQPQHF. CDR3 in DNA: TGTGCCAGCAGCGTAGGACGGGGTTTTCAACCCCAGCATTTT.

This clone has just a few counts. The rearrangement joins TRBV19 to TRBJ1-1, with D tentatively TRBD1 (5 bases). CDR1 and CDR2 (germline): LNHDA, SQIVND (reference sequence). Trimming stripped 4 bases from V and 2 bases from J, with 14 bases between. The CDR3 sequence is 15 residues long. The CDR3 bases are TGTGCCAGTAGTAGGAGGGGAGGGGCAAACACTGAAGCTTTCTTT. Amino acid sequence: CASSRRGGANTEAFF.

This sequence joins TRBV5-1 and TRBJ2-3; 7 positions match TRBD1. CDR1 is SGHRS and CDR2 is YFSETQ in the germline V gene. The CDR3 loop spans 15 amino acids. The J segment lost 3 bases and the V segment lost 0 bases, leaving 4 bases of the junction unmatched. CDR3 sequence: CASSLAGGGTDTQYF. The CDR3 coding sequence is TGCGCCAGCAGCTTGGCAGGGGGTGGTACAGATACGCAGTATTTT.

This chain links TRBV9 with TRBJ1-4; D is uncertain. The germline V gene encodes CDR1 SGDLS and CDR2 YYNGEE. Trimming cost V 2 bases and J 5 bases, with 7 bases left between them. This CDR3 has 13 residues. The CDR3 DNA sequence: TGTGCCAGCAGCGTTGATCAGAATGAAAAACTGTTTTTT. Translated, it gives CASSVDQNEKLFF.

The rearrangement links TRBV5-5 to TRBJ1-1, with D possibly TRBD1 on 6 matching bases. Germline V lookup: CDR1 SGHKS, CDR2 YYEKEE (reference sequence). The CDR3 contains 14 residues. Trimming pared 4 bases from V and 1 base from J, leaving 11 bases between. CDR3 nucleotide sequence: TGTGCCAGCAGCACACGGACAGAGAACACTGAAGCTTTCTTT. This codes for CASSTRTENTEAFF.

The rearrangement joins TRBV12-5 to TRBJ1-5, with unresolved D. CDR3 size: 12 residues. CDR1 is LGHNT, CDR2 FRNRAP, per germline. Trimming removed 5 bases at V and 4 bases at J, with 6 bases between. Written as DNA, the CDR3 is TGTGCTAGTGGTCCGAGTAATCAGCCCCAGCATTTT. Translated: CASGPSNQPQHF.

The CDR3 DNA sequence: TGTGCCAGCAGCCCCGGGGGGGCTGAAGCTTTCTTT. Amino acid sequence: CASSPGGAEAFF. The rearrangement joins TRBV11-3 to TRBJ1-1; TRBD1 is a possible D gene (5 bases). Trimming shortened V by 5 bases and J by 6 bases, and 10 bases separated the two germline ends. This CDR3 is 12 amino acids long. Germline V gene sequence: CDR1 SGHNT, CDR2 YENEEA.

The CDR3 here is CASSQGGGNQPQHF. CDR3 sequence (DNA): TGTGCCAGCAGCCAGGGGGGTGGCAATCAGCCCCAGCATTTT. The chain combines TRBV7-9 with TRBJ1-5; 7 bases match TRBD1. This CDR3 region has 14 residues. With 5 bases clipped from V and 2 bases from J, the junction kept 3 bases outside the gene matches. Germline CDR1 SEHNR, CDR2 FQNEAQ (reference sequence).

This clone came up a few times. The chain uses TRBV7-2 and TRBJ2-4; D possibly corresponds to TRBD1 (6 bases). Trimming took 4 bases from V and 16 from J, leaving 20 bases between them. Germline CDR1 is SGHTA and CDR2 is FQGNSA. The CDR3 is 13 residues long. The CDR3 coding sequence is TGTGCCAGCAGCTCCCTGGGGGCTGGAATTGGATACTTC. Amino acid sequence: CASSSLGAGIGYF. The whole variable domain, remainder taken from reference TRBV7-2 and TRBJ2-4, is GAGVSQSPSNKVTEKGKDVELRCDPISGHTALYWYRQSLGQGLEFLIYFQGNSAPDKSGLPSDRFSAERTGGSVSTLTIQRTQQEDSAVYLCASSSLGAGIGYFGAGTRLSVL.

V usage is TRBV18 and J usage is TRBJ2-2; TRBD1 matches at 7 bases. CDR3 length: 14 residues. Germline V gives CDR1 KGHSH, CDR2 LQKENI. V shed 3 bases and J 3 bases; nucleotides not matched to a gene: 1. CDR3 sequence reads: CASSPTGYTGELFF. CDR3 in DNA: TGTGCCAGCTCACCGACAGGGTACACCGGGGAGCTGTTTTTT.

Details on this clone: The same CDR3 is also encoded by other DNA sequences in this sample. The rearrangement uses TRBV29-1 and TRBJ1-1; D ambiguous. Trimming took off 7 bases at V and 0 bases at J, with 12 bases between the two ends. This CDR3 has 13 residues. Germline CDR1 is SQVTM and CDR2 is ANQGSEA. In DNA, the CDR3 is TGCAGCGCCAGGACCGAAATGAACACTGAAGCTTTCTTT. This codes for CSARTEMNTEAFF.

The chain joins TRBV5-5 to TRBJ1-2; the match to TRBD1 covers 7 bases. V lost 0 bases to trimming and J lost 0 bases; unmatched junction nucleotides: 5. Germline CDR1 SGHKS, CDR2 YYEKEE (reference sequence). This CDR3 is 16 amino acids long. The CDR3 DNA reads as TGTGCCAGCAGCTTGGCCGTTGGACAGGCTAACTATGGCTACACCTTC. Its translation is CASSLAVGQANYGYTF.

The count of this clone is one. V is TRBV2 and J is TRBJ2-1; D perhaps matches TRBD2 (6 bases). The germline V gene has CDR1 SNHLY and CDR2 FYNNEI. Trimming shortened V by 7 bases and J by 6 bases, and 13 bases separated the two germline ends. This CDR3 has 13 residues. CDR3 nucleotide sequence: TGTGCCAGCACGGGGAACGGGGGCAATGAGCAGTTCTTC. Amino acid sequence: CASTGNGGNEQFF.

The chain links TRBV9 to TRBJ2-1; 10 nucleotides match TRBD2. Trimming removed 8 bases from V and 4 bases from J; junction bases left unmatched: 6. CDR1 and CDR2 from the germline V gene are SGDLS and YYNGEE. The CDR3 is made up of 14 amino acids. CDR3 DNA: TGTGCCAGTGGATCTAGCGGGGGATACAATGAGCAGTTCTTC. It is translated as CASGSSGGYNEQFF.

The sample holds one count of this clone. The V call is TRBV6-5, the J call TRBJ1-2; D is possibly TRBD1 (6 bases). The germline gives CDR1 MNHEY, CDR2 SVGAGI. With 6 bases removed from V and 4 bases from J, the gap between germline ends came to 15 bases. The CDR3 contains 14 residues. CDR3 nucleotide sequence: TGTGCCAGCAGGCCCGGGCAAGGGGGCTATGGCTACACCTTC. Translated, it gives CASRPGQGGYGYTF.

This clone has only one observation. The chain combines TRBV18 with TRBJ1-4; the match to TRBD1 covers 9 bases. Germline CDR1 KGHSH, CDR2 LQKENI. This CDR3 contains 15 residues. Trimming cost V 6 bases and J 5 bases; bases outside gene matches: 7. In nucleotides, the CDR3 is TGTGCCAGCTCCTCCCAAGGGACAGGGAATGAAAAACTGTTTTTT. Amino acids: CASSSQGTGNEKLFF.

This clone was seen only a few times. V gene TRBV27 combines with J gene TRBJ1-6; a weak D match, TRBD1 (5 bases). The CDR3 is made up of 16 amino acids. The germline gives CDR1 MNHEY, CDR2 SMNVEV (reference sequence). V was trimmed by 5 bases and J by 8 bases, leaving 19 bases between them. The DNA of the CDR3 is TGTGCCAGCAGTCGTGGGACGGGCAGAGGGGATTCACCCCTCCACTTT. Its translation: CASSRGTGRGDSPLHF.